Following are 29 T cell receptor beta chains from one sample sequenced in a study of T cell repertoires in cytomegalovirus infection (dated by TCRdb to the late 2010s). No antigen has been identified for these receptors. In light of the paper, this sample's treatment or condition label describes: in vitro stimulation with specific CMV peptide epitopes to enrich CMV-specific T cells. Sequencing was performed on an Illumina HiSeq 1500. TCRdb trimmed public reads at Q25 via fastp, called clones via MiXCR and kept in-frame beta chains. Every CDR3 protein is listed once, alongside the most common genes and DNA of its rows. This sample is represented by 830,000 or so distinct CDR3 sequences; approximately 32% of them were singletons. Around an eighth of the sample comes from the top ten. The input for sequencing was cultured CD8+ T cells from PBMCs, taken from culture after CMV antigen stimulation. These receptors were obtained from a human donor in good health (CMV status not recorded). Some clones in this sample may be carry-over from other donors' samples.

The V gene is TRBV4-3, the J gene TRBJ2-3, with D uncertain. Germline V gene lookup returns CDR1 LGHNA and CDR2 YSLEER. This CDR3 has 15 amino acids. Between the trimmed V and J ends, which lost 0 bases and 1 base, there was a span of 8 bases. The chain's CDR3 is CASSQERLRTDTQYF. Written as DNA, the CDR3 is TGCGCCAGCAGCCAAGAAAGGCTACGCACAGATACGCAGTATTTT.

The chain carries TRBV27 and TRBJ1-5, with D possibly TRBD1 on 5 matching bases. This CDR3 comprises 14 residues. V shed 2 bases and J shed 5 bases, with 10 bases lying between them. In germline, CDR1 is MNHEY, CDR2 SMNVEV (reference sequence). This CDR3 is CASSLQGQYQPQHF. In DNA, the CDR3 is TGTGCCAGCAGTTTACAGGGCCAATATCAGCCCCAGCATTTT.

At least ten counts were recorded for this clonotype. The rearrangement uses TRBV6-2 or TRBV6-3 and TRBJ2-5, with 8 bases that match TRBD2. CDR1 MNHEY and CDR2 SVGEGT come from the germline V gene. This CDR3 is built from 14 residues. V lost 6 bases to trimming and J lost 5 bases; unmatched junction nucleotides: 8. As DNA, the CDR3 is TGTGCCAGCAGCTACGGGGGGGCCTTTGAGACCCAGTACTTC. This gives the protein CASSYGGAFETQYF.

This clonotype has more than one count but fewer than ten. This chain links TRBV27 with TRBJ1-6; D gene ambiguous. The V and J ends lost 0 bases and 3 bases respectively, with 6 bases between them. This CDR3 region has 15 residues. Per germline, CDR1 MNHEY and CDR2 SMNVEV (reference sequence). The CDR3 is CASSLSGSYNSPLHF. CDR3 DNA: TGTGCCAGCAGTTTATCGGGGAGCTATAATTCACCCCTCCACTTT.

The chain employs TRBV9 and TRBJ2-3; 7 nucleotides line up with TRBD2. Per the germline V gene, CDR1 is SGDLS and CDR2 is YYNGEE. The length of the CDR3 is 14 residues. Losses at the gene ends were 0 bases for V and 4 bases for J; bases not matched to a gene: 2. This CDR3 reads CASSVGSGADTQYF. CDR3 sequence (DNA): TGTGCCAGCAGCGTAGGGAGCGGGGCAGATACGCAGTATTTT.

The genes are TRBV2 and TRBJ2-4; the D is unclear. Germline V gene data show CDR1 as SNHLY and CDR2 as FYNNEI. V gave up 1 base and J gave up 8 bases, with 9 bases separating them. This CDR3 has 13 residues. The CDR3 region has the DNA TGTGCCAGCAGTGAAGACCACAGCGACATTCAGTACTTC. It specifies CASSEDHSDIQYF.

The V and J genes are TRBV7-4 and TRBJ1-2; D gene ambiguous. The germline V gene has CDR1 SGHVT and CDR2 SQSDAQ. V lost 5 bases and J 7 bases, leaving 5 bases between the germline ends. The CDR3 runs 10 residues. The chain's CDR3 is CASSPPGYTF. The CDR3 nucleotides are TGTGCCAGCAGCCCCCCTGGCTACACCTTC.

The table lists this clonotype with a few counts. The chain joins TRBV15 to TRBJ1-5; D is unresolved. The CDR3 contains 16 residues. Trimming took off 1 base at V and 8 bases at J, with 18 bases between the two ends. Per the germline V gene, CDR1 is LNHNV and CDR2 is YYDKDF (reference sequence). The CDR3 sequence: CATSRVGRTLVEPQHF. The CDR3 DNA reads as TGTGCCACCAGCAGAGTCGGGAGGACCCTCGTGGAGCCCCAGCATTTT.

The rearrangement links TRBV4-1 to TRBJ2-3, with a possible D match to TRBD2 (7 bases). This CDR3 spans 16 amino acids. Per germline, CDR1 MGHRA and CDR2 YSYEKL. Deletions cut 4 bases from V and 4 bases from J, with 18 bases between. Written as DNA, the CDR3 is TGCGCCAGCAGCCCCAGGGGAGGGGGGGCGGCAGATACGCAGTATTTT. Protein sequence: CASSPRGGGAADTQYF.

This sequence joins TRBV12-3 or TRBV12-4 and TRBJ2-1; TRBD1 might be the D (6 bases). The CDR3 has 14 residues. Trimming removed 6 bases at V and 3 bases at J, with 12 bases between. The CDR3 loop reads CASSLRTDYNEQFF. DNA for the CDR3: TGTGCCAGCAGCCTCAGGACAGACTACAATGAGCAGTTCTTC.

A remark on this clonotype: A clone one base away is much larger, so this may be a read error. J is TRBJ2-5 and V is TRBV7-9; 11 bases are a match to TRBD1. CDR1 SEHNR and CDR2 FQNEAQ come from the germline V gene (reference sequence). V was pared by 2 bases and J by 3 bases, with 2 bases of the junction left unmatched. The CDR3 runs to 15 residues. The CDR3 coding sequence is TGTGCCAGCAGCTTATCGGGACAGGGGGAAGAGACCCAGTACTTC. Its protein product is CASSLSGQGEETQYF.

The chain carries TRBV7-2 and TRBJ2-5; D gene uncertain. V was trimmed by 0 bases and J by 1 base, leaving 9 bases between them. Germline assignment: CDR1 SGHTA and CDR2 FQGNSA. This CDR3 is 15 amino acids long. The CDR3 region has the DNA TGTGCCAGCAGCTTAGCATTAAGCCGCCAAGAGACCCAGTACTTC. It encodes CASSLALSRQETQYF.

V is TRBV7-6 and J is TRBJ1-4; a possible D gene is TRBD1 (6 bases). Germline assignment: CDR1 SGHVS and CDR2 FNYEAQ. Trimming removed 5 bases from V and 5 bases from J, with 21 bases in between. The CDR3 runs 17 residues. The CDR3 DNA is TGTGCCAGCAGCACTCCCAGGGACGGGGGCAGGAATGAAAAACTGTTTTTT. Protein product: CASSTPRDGGRNEKLFF.

The J gene is TRBJ2-1, the V gene TRBV29-1, with a tentative D call TRBD2 (6 bases). Per germline, CDR1 SQVTM and CDR2 ANQGSEA. This CDR3 has 14 amino acids. Trimming removed 8 bases at V and 7 bases at J, with 21 bases between. CDR3 bases: TGCAGCCCTGCCCCCTGGGACTCAGGTAATGAGCAGTTCTTC. Residues: CSPAPWDSGNEQFF.

The chain uses TRBV7-2 and TRBJ2-2; no clear D gene. V was trimmed by 2 bases and J by 5 bases, leaving 9 bases between them. This CDR3 has 14 residues. CDR1 SGHTA and CDR2 FQGNSA come from the germline V gene. The CDR3 DNA is TGTGCCAGCAGCTTATGGGGAACGACCGGGGAGCTGTTTTTT. Protein: CASSLWGTTGELFF.

The rearrangement joins TRBV7-9 to TRBJ1-5, with a weak D call TRBD1 (5 bases). Trimming shortened V by 1 base and J by 0 bases, and 10 bases separated the two germline ends. This CDR3 spans 16 amino acids. Germline CDR1 SEHNR, CDR2 FQNEAQ (reference sequence). This chain's CDR3 is CASSLVGGSSNQPQHF. CDR3 nucleotide sequence: TGTGCCAGCAGCTTAGTTGGGGGTAGTAGCAATCAGCCCCAGCATTTT.

This rearrangement joins TRBV29-1 to TRBJ1-5; D remains ambiguous. The V and J ends lost 4 bases and 1 base respectively, with 8 bases between them. The germline gives CDR1 SQVTM, CDR2 ANQGSEA. The CDR3 is made up of 13 amino acids. The CDR3 here is CSVVGKSNQPQHF. The CDR3 region has the DNA TGCAGCGTTGTGGGTAAAAGCAATCAGCCCCAGCATTTT.

This sequence joins TRBV20-1 and TRBJ2-1; the D gene could be TRBD1 or TRBD2 (8 bases each). The V end lost 3 bases, the J end lost 4 bases, and 31 bases lay between the germline ends. Germline-derived CDR1 and CDR2 are DFQATT and SNEGSKA (reference sequence). The CDR3 loop spans 20 amino acids. DNA of the CDR3: TGCAGTGCTAGGGCAGGGGGCAGGGCTAGCGGGCCCTTCAATTACAATGAGCAGTTCTTC. The encoded protein is CSARAGGRASGPFNYNEQFF.

This clonotype came up a few times. The chain uses TRBV12-3 or TRBV12-4 and TRBJ2-2; D is perhaps TRBD1 or TRBD2 (5 bases each). The CDR3 loop spans 19 amino acids. Trimming pared 6 bases from V and 1 base from J, leaving 24 bases between. The CDR3 DNA reads as TGTGCCAGCAGGTTTACCCTTTTAACCGGGACGAGGAACACCGGGGAGCTGTTTTTT. It translates to CASRFTLLTGTRNTGELFF.

In this sample, this clonotype turned up a few times. Since a much larger clone is just one base distant, this may be a read error. The chain combines TRBV7-2 with TRBJ1-1; 9 bases align to TRBD1. Looked up from germline, CDR1 is SGHTA and CDR2 is FQGNSA. CDR3 length equals 14 residues. V lost 2 bases and J lost 3; bases outside the gene matches: 1. The CDR3 reads CASSLWTGDTEAFF. The CDR3 DNA is TGTGCCAGCAGCTTATGGACAGGGGACACTGAAGCTTTCTTT.

The V gene is TRBV27, the J gene TRBJ1-1, with 8 bases that match TRBD1. This CDR3 has 15 amino acids. In germline, CDR1 is MNHEY, CDR2 SMNVEV (reference sequence). Trimming removed 7 bases from V and 5 bases from J; junction bases left unmatched: 12. CDR3 DNA sequence: TGTGCCAGCATCACTTTTACAGGGGGTTTGACTGAAGCTTTCTTT. Translated: CASITFTGGLTEAFF.

This clonotype was counted ten times or more. V gene TRBV7-9 combines with J gene TRBJ2-3; perhaps TRBD2 as D (5 bases). The CDR3 has 14 residues. Germline V CDR1 and CDR2: SEHNR, FQNEAQ (reference sequence). V shed 5 bases and J shed 2 bases, with 11 bases lying between them. Here the CDR3 reads CASSGRGNTDTQYF. DNA for the CDR3: TGTGCCAGCAGCGGGAGAGGAAACACAGATACGCAGTATTTT. Looking up the rest from reference TRBV7-9 and TRBJ2-3 gives the full variable domain: DTGVSQNPRHKITKRGQNVTFRCDPISEHNRLYWYRQTLGQGPEFLTYFQNEAQLEKSRLLSDRFSAERPKGSFSTLEIQRTEQGDSAMYLCASSGRGNTDTQYFGPGTRLTVL.

In nucleotides, the CDR3 is TGTGCCAGCAGTTATCGAACAGGGAGTTGGCACGAGCAGTACGTC. Amino acids: CASSYRTGSWHEQYV. The J gene is TRBJ2-7, the V gene TRBV6-6; D is perhaps TRBD1 (6 bases). Trimming took 3 bases from V and 5 from J, leaving 17 bases between them. This CDR3 is 15 amino acids long. The germline V gene has CDR1 MNHNY and CDR2 SVGAGI (reference sequence).

This clonotype was found many times. The rearrangement joins TRBV12-3 or TRBV12-4 to TRBJ1-2; 8 bases align to TRBD1. The CDR3 has 16 residues. Trimming at V came to 4 bases and at J to 7 bases, leaving 14 bases not matched to a gene. The CDR3 is CASSSRDRSFPFGYTF. The DNA of the CDR3 is TGTGCCAGCAGTTCCCGGGACAGGTCATTCCCCTTTGGCTACACCTTC.

The sample holds a few counts of this clonotype. This rearrangement joins TRBV12-5 to TRBJ2-5; 9 nucleotides agree with TRBD2. The CDR3 runs to 14 residues. V trimming: 7 bases; J trimming: 2 bases; junction bases outside the gene matches: 5. Germline V lookup: CDR1 LGHNT, CDR2 FRNRAP. The CDR3 here is CASAVSGRQETQYF. Here the CDR3 DNA reads TGTGCTAGTGCCGTTAGCGGGAGACAAGAGACCCAGTACTTC.

This chain joins TRBV28 and TRBJ2-1, with D possibly being TRBD2 (7 bases). Trimming pared 2 bases from V and 6 bases from J, leaving 17 bases between. CDR3 length: 16 amino acids. Germline V CDR1 and CDR2: MDHEN, SYDVKM. In nucleotides, the CDR3 is TGTGCCAGCAGTTTACCCAGGACAAGGGGGGGCAATGAGCAGTTCTTC. It encodes CASSLPRTRGGNEQFF.

The chain has TRBV7-9 and TRBJ2-4; no definite D call. Germline CDR1 is SEHNR and CDR2 is FQNEAQ (reference sequence). The CDR3 is made up of 17 amino acids. Trimming left V 1 base short and J 0 bases short, with 13 bases between. CDR3 amino acids: CASSLEAALGAKNIQYF. The CDR3 DNA follows: TGTGCCAGCAGCTTAGAGGCAGCCTTGGGAGCCAAAAACATTCAGTACTTC.

The J gene is TRBJ2-1, the V gene TRBV4-3, with D possibly TRBD2 on 6 matching bases. The CDR3 totals 14 residues. V was cut by 4 bases and J by 0 bases, with 7 bases left in between. The germline gives CDR1 LGHNA, CDR2 YSLEER. DNA of the CDR3: TGCGCCAGCAGCCCTAGCGTCTCCTACAATGAGCAGTTCTTC. Its translation: CASSPSVSYNEQFF.

This chain connects TRBV5-5 to TRBJ1-2; D might be TRBD1 (5 bases). The V end lost 0 bases, the J end lost 4 bases, and 19 bases lay between the germline ends. CDR3 length: 17 amino acids. Germline CDR1 reads SGHKS; CDR2 reads YYEKEE (reference sequence). CDR3 in amino acids: CASSLVAGSPGGYGYTF. As DNA, the CDR3 is TGTGCCAGCAGCTTGGTTGCAGGGAGCCCTGGCGGCTATGGCTACACCTTC.